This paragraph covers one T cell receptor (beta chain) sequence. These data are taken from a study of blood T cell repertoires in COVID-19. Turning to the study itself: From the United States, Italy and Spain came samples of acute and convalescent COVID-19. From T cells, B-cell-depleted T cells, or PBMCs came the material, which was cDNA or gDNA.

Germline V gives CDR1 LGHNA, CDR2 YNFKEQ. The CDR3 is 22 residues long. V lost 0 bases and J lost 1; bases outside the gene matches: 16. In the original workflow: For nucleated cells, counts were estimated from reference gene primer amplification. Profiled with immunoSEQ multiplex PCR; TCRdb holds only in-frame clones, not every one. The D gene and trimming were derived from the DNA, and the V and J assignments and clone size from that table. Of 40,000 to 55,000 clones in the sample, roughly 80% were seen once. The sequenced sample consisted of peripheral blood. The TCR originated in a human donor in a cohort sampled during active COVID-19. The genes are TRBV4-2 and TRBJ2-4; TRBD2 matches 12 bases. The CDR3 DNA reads TGTGCCAGCAGCCAAGAGGCCGTCTGGCTAGCGGGAGGGTCTGAGGCCAAAAACATTCAGTACTTC. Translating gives CASSQEAVWLAGGSEAKNIQYF.